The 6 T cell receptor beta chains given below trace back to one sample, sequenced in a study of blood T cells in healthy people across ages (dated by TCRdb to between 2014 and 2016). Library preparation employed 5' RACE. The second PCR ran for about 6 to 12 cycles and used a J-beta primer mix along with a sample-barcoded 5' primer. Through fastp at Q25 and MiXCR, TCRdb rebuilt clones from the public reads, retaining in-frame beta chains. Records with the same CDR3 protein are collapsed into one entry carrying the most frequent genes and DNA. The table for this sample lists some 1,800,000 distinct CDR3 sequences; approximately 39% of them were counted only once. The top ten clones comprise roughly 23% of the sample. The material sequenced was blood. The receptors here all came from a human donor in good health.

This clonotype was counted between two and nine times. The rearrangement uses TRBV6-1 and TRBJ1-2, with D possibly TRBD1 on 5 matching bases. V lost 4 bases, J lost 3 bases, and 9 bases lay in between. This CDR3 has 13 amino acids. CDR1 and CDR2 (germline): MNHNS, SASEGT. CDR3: CASSARVYYGYTF. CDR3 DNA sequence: TGTGCCAGCAGTGCCAGGGTTTACTATGGCTACACCTTC.

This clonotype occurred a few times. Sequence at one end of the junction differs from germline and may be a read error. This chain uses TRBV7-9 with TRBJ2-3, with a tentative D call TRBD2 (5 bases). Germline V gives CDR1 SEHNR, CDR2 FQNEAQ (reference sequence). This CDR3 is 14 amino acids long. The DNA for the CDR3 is TGTGCCGGCAGCACGGGGAGTTGGACAGATACGCAGTATTTT. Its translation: CAGSTGSWTDTQYF. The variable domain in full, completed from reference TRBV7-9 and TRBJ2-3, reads DTGVSQNPRHKITKRGQNVTFRCDPISEHNRLYWYRQTLGQGPEFLTYFQNEAQLEKSRLLSDRFSAERPKGSFSTLEIQRTEQGDSAMYLCAGSTGSWTDTQYFGPGTRLTVL.

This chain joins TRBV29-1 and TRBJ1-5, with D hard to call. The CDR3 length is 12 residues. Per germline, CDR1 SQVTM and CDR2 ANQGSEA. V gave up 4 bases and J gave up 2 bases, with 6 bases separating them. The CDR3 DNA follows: TGCAGCGTTGTAGGGCGCAATCAGCCCCAGCATTTT. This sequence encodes CSVVGRNQPQHF.

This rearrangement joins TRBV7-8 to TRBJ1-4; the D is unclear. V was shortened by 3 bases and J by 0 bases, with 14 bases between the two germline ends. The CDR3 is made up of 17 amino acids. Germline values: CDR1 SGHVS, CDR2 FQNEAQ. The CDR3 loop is CASSFFTDPATNEKLFF. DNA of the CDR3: TGTGCCAGCAGCTTCTTCACCGATCCAGCAACTAATGAAAAACTGTTTTTT.

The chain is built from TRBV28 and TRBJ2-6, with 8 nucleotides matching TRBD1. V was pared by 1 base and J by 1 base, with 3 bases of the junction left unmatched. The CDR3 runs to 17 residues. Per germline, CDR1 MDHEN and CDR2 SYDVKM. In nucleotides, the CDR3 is TGTGCCAGCAGTTTATTACAGGGGGAATCTGGGGCCAACGTCCTGACTTTC. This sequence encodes CASSLLQGESGANVLTF.

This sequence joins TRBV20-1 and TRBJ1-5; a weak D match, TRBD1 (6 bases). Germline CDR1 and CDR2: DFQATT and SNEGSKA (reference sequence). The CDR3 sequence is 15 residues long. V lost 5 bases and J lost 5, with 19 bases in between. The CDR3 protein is CSALSGRGLDQPQHF. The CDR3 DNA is TGCAGTGCTCTCTCGGGGAGGGGGTTGGATCAGCCCCAGCATTTT.